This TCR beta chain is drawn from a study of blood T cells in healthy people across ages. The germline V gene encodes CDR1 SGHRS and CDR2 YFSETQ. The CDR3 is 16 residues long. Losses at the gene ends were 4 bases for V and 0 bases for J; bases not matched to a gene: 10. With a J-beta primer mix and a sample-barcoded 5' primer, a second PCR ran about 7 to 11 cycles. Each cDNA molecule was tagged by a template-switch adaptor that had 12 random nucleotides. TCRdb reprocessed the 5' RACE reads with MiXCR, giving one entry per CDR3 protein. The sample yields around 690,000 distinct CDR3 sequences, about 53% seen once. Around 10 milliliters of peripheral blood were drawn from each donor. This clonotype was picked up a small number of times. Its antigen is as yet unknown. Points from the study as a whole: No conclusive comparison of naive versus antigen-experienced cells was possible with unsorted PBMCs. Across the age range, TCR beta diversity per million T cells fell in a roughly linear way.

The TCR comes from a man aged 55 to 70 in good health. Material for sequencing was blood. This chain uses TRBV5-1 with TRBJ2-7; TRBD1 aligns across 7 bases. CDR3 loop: CASSPPGTASSYEQYF. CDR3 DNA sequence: TGCGCCAGCAGCCCACCCGGGACAGCCAGCTCCTACGAGCAGTACTTC.